The rows below give T cell receptor beta chains drawn from one sample of a study of vaccination and CD4 T cells after COVID-19. These receptors' antigens are unknown. TCRdb itself ran the PCR reads through MiXCR, one entry per CDR3 protein. The sample holds some 15,000 distinct CDR3 sequences, 33% seen once. Sequencing used CD4+ T cells from blood, cultured in vitro, obtained after SARS-CoV-2 vaccination. These receptors originate from a human donor who had recovered from COVID-19. CDR3s include the opening cysteine and the closing phenylalanine or tryptophan. Fields, in order: V gene, clone size, CDR3 protein. Only part of the rows carry a size: once, few, many, or a class if the clone is expanded.

V gene: TRBV24-1; clone size: medium-sized; CDR3 protein: CATSDAGKDYGYTF
V gene: TRBV23-1; clone size: -; CDR3 protein: CASSQVPGLQSSYNEQFF
V gene: TRBV20-1; clone size: -; CDR3 protein: CSAPSGSTGTDTQYF
V gene: TRBV19; clone size: few; CDR3 protein: CASSIDTPGRGDEQYF
V gene: TRBV4-3; clone size: -; CDR3 protein: CASSQERRIGLAQETQYF
V gene: TRBV7-2; clone size: -; CDR3 protein: CASSWPRDRVSYEQYF
V gene: TRBV20-1; clone size: -; CDR3 protein: CSARYNYNRGGEKLFF
V gene: TRBV6-1; clone size: -; CDR3 protein: CASRRGGGLGNQPQHF
V gene: TRBV12-3/TRBV12-4; clone size: once; CDR3 protein: CASSRLGGPSAEQYF
V gene: TRBV30; clone size: -; CDR3 protein: CAWARRRAFF
V gene: TRBV6-4; clone size: once; CDR3 protein: CASSEQGARNEQFF
V gene: TRBV7-9; clone size: medium-sized; CDR3 protein: CASSSNRRTGSMDQETQYF
V gene: TRBV27; clone size: -; CDR3 protein: CASRAGTGMIAEAFF
V gene: TRBV11-2; clone size: -; CDR3 protein: CASSRRQVDNYGYTF
V gene: TRBV20-1; clone size: -; CDR3 protein: CSARTDFFSGANVLTF
V gene: TRBV19; clone size: -; CDR3 protein: CASSLPRSLLYYYEQYF
V gene: TRBV7-2; clone size: few; CDR3 protein: CASSFQQGLNTEAFF
V gene: TRBV7-9; clone size: -; CDR3 protein: CASSLVGASNYGYTF
V gene: TRBV21-1; clone size: few; CDR3 protein: CASRRLAPRREQYF
V gene: TRBV30; clone size: few; CDR3 protein: CAWSDHGYTEAFF
V gene: TRBV7-2; clone size: once; CDR3 protein: CASSLAGASGPYNEQFF
V gene: TRBV4-3; clone size: -; CDR3 protein: CASSQEAGRVIAETQYF
V gene: TRBV5-1; clone size: once; CDR3 protein: CASSFGGRTSNYGYTF
V gene: TRBV28; clone size: few; CDR3 protein: CASRETGREAFF
V gene: TRBV6-1; clone size: few; CDR3 protein: CASSQTRAGARYEQYF
V gene: TRBV12-3/TRBV12-4; clone size: -; CDR3 protein: CASSFSSGASGYNEQFF
V gene: TRBV2; clone size: -; CDR3 protein: CARHGYTF
V gene: TRBV20-1; clone size: -; CDR3 protein: CSARDRSNEQFF
V gene: TRBV27; clone size: -; CDR3 protein: CASSFHGVSGNSYNEQFF
V gene: TRBV24-1; clone size: -; CDR3 protein: CATSDSLAASTGELFF
V gene: TRBV20-1; clone size: medium-sized; CDR3 protein: CSARNRLAGGEQYF
V gene: TRBV20-1; clone size: few; CDR3 protein: CSVGEEQYF
V gene: TRBV28; clone size: few; CDR3 protein: CASSLPQGTTEAFF
V gene: TRBV6-1; clone size: medium-sized; CDR3 protein: CASSPALHYEQYF
V gene: TRBV12-3/TRBV12-4; clone size: -; CDR3 protein: CASRMTGNRFSPLHF
V gene: TRBV6-5; clone size: -; CDR3 protein: CASSLGTGGYQPQHF
V gene: TRBV10-1; clone size: few; CDR3 protein: CARRERELRYEQYF
V gene: TRBV10-3; clone size: -; CDR3 protein: CAISESSGHESNEQFF
V gene: TRBV20-1; clone size: few; CDR3 protein: CSARVATVAFF
V gene: TRBV7-2; clone size: -; CDR3 protein: CASSSRVLGTGANTGELFF
V gene: TRBV6-5; clone size: medium-sized; CDR3 protein: CASSSNLKGAAEAFF
V gene: TRBV18; clone size: few; CDR3 protein: CASSPTGGVNSPLHF
V gene: TRBV6-5; clone size: medium-sized; CDR3 protein: CASSYSGGSGYGYTF
V gene: TRBV20-1; clone size: -; CDR3 protein: CSARTFGRSYNEQFF
V gene: TRBV20-1; clone size: -; CDR3 protein: CSALRQGNQPQHF
V gene: TRBV5-4; clone size: -; CDR3 protein: CASSSVSGTGDHTQYF
V gene: TRBV29-1; clone size: -; CDR3 protein: CSVEGLVGEQYF
V gene: TRBV2; clone size: -; CDR3 protein: CASSEAPGQGYEQYF
V gene: TRBV28; clone size: -; CDR3 protein: CASSVPGNTEAFF
V gene: TRBV6-4; clone size: -; CDR3 protein: CASRATELGYGYTF
V gene: TRBV7-8; clone size: few; CDR3 protein: CASSSRLAGTDTQYF
V gene: TRBV2; clone size: -; CDR3 protein: CASSFGTGVSETQYF
V gene: TRBV4-2; clone size: few; CDR3 protein: CASSQSAQTGVVNTIYF
V gene: TRBV27; clone size: medium-sized; CDR3 protein: CASSPGRYGSYEQYF
V gene: TRBV20-1; clone size: few; CDR3 protein: CSAPRTGLAFF
V gene: TRBV5-1; clone size: -; CDR3 protein: CASSPGRGNNYGYTF
V gene: TRBV6-1; clone size: few; CDR3 protein: CASSGRGPGSPLHF